These 21 T cell receptor beta chains were all obtained from the same sample, sequenced in a study of T and B cells in COVID-19 patients. TRB rearrangements were amplified by multiplex PCR with BIOMED2 TRB-A/B primers. MiXCR, applied by TCRdb to the multiplex PCR reads, yields one record per CDR3 protein. The table shows 8,000 to 8,500 distinct CDR3 sequences, with 40% occurring only once. TRB was amplified from approximately 250-480 ng of blood genomic DNA. The sequenced sample was blood. The receptor set was obtained from a human donor who had recovered from COVID-19.

This clonotype has a handful of counts. The chain uses TRBV6-5 and TRBJ1-6; D remains ambiguous. Trimming cost V 5 bases and J 7 bases, with 9 bases left between them. This CDR3 region has 13 residues. CDR1 and CDR2 (germline): MNHEY, SVGAGI. The CDR3 DNA sequence: TGTGCCAGCAGTCCCGCCGGGAATTCACCCCTCCACTTT. It encodes CASSPAGNSPLHF.

The rearrangement uses TRBV18 and TRBJ2-3; D remains unclear. The CDR3 has 13 residues. CDR1 and CDR2 from the germline V gene are KGHSH and LQKENI. V was shortened by 0 bases and J by 0 bases, with 1 base between the two germline ends. CDR3 region: CASSPPSTDTQYF. CDR3 DNA: TGTGCCAGCTCACCACCCAGCACAGATACGCAGTATTTT.

In this sample, this clonotype turned up a few times. The chain has TRBV6-5 and TRBJ2-5, with D unresolved. V shed 0 bases and J shed 7 bases, with 12 bases lying between them. The CDR3 has 14 amino acids. The V gene's germline CDR1 is MNHEY and CDR2 SVGAGI. CDR3 loop: CASSYSDGLTTQYF. In DNA form, the CDR3 reads TGTGCCAGCAGTTACTCGGACGGCTTGACGACCCAGTACTTC.

In its sample, this clonotype was seen a few times. V and J are TRBV27 and TRBJ1-6, with 7 bases identical to TRBD1. There are 15 residues in the CDR3. Germline-derived CDR1 and CDR2 are MNHEY and SMNVEV (reference sequence). J gave up 7 bases and V 5 bases, and 8 bases lay outside the gene matches. The CDR3 reads CASSPRRGLNSPLHF. The CDR3 nucleotides read TGTGCCAGCAGTCCCCGCAGGGGGTTGAATTCACCCCTCCACTTT.

The rearrangement joins TRBV20-1 to TRBJ2-1, with 12 bases matching TRBD2. Looked up from germline, CDR1 is DFQATT and CDR2 is SNEGSKA (reference sequence). V shed 0 bases, J shed 8 bases, and the junction held 5 bases outside the gene matches. The CDR3 contains 15 residues. Written as DNA, the CDR3 is TGCAGTGCTAGAGATCCTAGCGGGGGGGCCGATGAGCAGTTCTTC. Amino acid sequence: CSARDPSGGADEQFF.

This clonotype was detected a few times. The V and J genes are TRBV10-3 and TRBJ1-4; 7 bases fit TRBD1. V was clipped by 9 bases and J by 8 bases; unmatched bases: 3. The CDR3 runs to 11 residues. Germline V lookup: CDR1 ENHRY, CDR2 SYGVKD. The CDR3 loop is CAIGRGEKLFF. CDR3 DNA sequence: TGTGCCATAGGCAGGGGGGAAAAACTGTTTTTT.

The chain has TRBV6-5 and TRBJ2-1; TRBD2 is a possible D gene (6 bases). V was trimmed by 4 bases and J by 5 bases, leaving 12 bases between them. The CDR3 length is 14 residues. The V gene's germline CDR1 is MNHEY and CDR2 SVGAGI. The CDR3 sequence is CASSSGGSDNEQFF. CDR3 in DNA: TGTGCCAGCAGTTCTGGGGGGTCAGACAATGAGCAGTTCTTC.

This rearrangement joins TRBV29-1 to TRBJ1-1, with D maybe TRBD1 (5 bases). CDR1 is SQVTM, CDR2 ANQGSEA, per germline. V lost 3 bases to trimming and J lost 0 bases, with 8 bases between them. This CDR3 is built from 13 residues. For the CDR3, the DNA is TGCAGCGTTGATGACAGCATGAACACTGAAGCTTTCTTT. Protein product: CSVDDSMNTEAFF.

This clonotype is termed medium-sized. V gene TRBV29-1 combines with J gene TRBJ2-3; D perhaps matches TRBD2 (5 bases). Trimming stripped 6 bases from V and 9 bases from J, with 10 bases between. There are 10 residues in the CDR3. Per germline, CDR1 SQVTM and CDR2 ANQGSEA. The CDR3 protein is CSVDPGTQYF. The CDR3 DNA sequence: TGCAGCGTAGACCCGGGGACGCAGTATTTT.

The CDR3 coding sequence is TGTGCCAGCAGCTTGGTCGGCAGGGGGCGCACCGGGGAGCTGTTTTTT. It is translated as CASSLVGRGRTGELFF. V usage is TRBV5-6 and J usage is TRBJ2-2; TRBD1 matches 8 bases. The CDR3 consists of 16 residues. Germline CDR1 reads SGHDT; CDR2 reads YYEEEE. V shed 0 bases and J 4 bases; nucleotides not matched to a gene: 5.

On this clonotype itself: Being one base from a much bigger clone, this may be a read error. This chain links TRBV6-5 with TRBJ2-2; possibly TRBD2 for D (6 bases). Germline CDR1 MNHEY, CDR2 SVGAGI. The CDR3 runs to 12 residues. The chain's CDR3 is CASRDGYREMFF. CDR3 DNA: TGTGCCAGCAGAGACGGGTACCGGGAGATGTTTTTT.

The CDR3, as DNA: TGTGCCAGCAGCGCGTATGGCGCAGGTGGGAAACCCCAAGAGACCCAGTACTTC. Translating gives CASSAYGAGGKPQETQYF. This chain joins TRBV11-3 and TRBJ2-5; D ambiguous. The CDR3 totals 18 residues. Germline V gene lookup returns CDR1 SGHNT and CDR2 YENEEA. V lost 5 bases, J lost 1 base, and 23 bases lay in between.

This clonotype was found a few times. V gene TRBV19 combines with J gene TRBJ1-5; possibly TRBD1 for D (6 bases). Trimming shortened V by 1 base and J by 6 bases, and 13 bases separated the two germline ends. The germline V gene has CDR1 LNHDA and CDR2 SQIVND (reference sequence). The CDR3 is 15 amino acids. Here the CDR3 DNA reads TGTGCCAGTAGTATAGCGTCAGGGGCGGGTCAGCCCCAGCATTTT. It yields the protein CASSIASGAGQPQHF.

Only a few counts were recorded for this clonotype. This chain joins TRBV5-4 and TRBJ2-2; D is ambiguous. Per the germline V gene, CDR1 is SGHNT and CDR2 is YYREEE (reference sequence). V was trimmed by 2 bases and J by 6 bases, leaving 11 bases between them. This CDR3 contains 14 residues. This CDR3 reads CASSLGLRAGELFF. As DNA, the CDR3 is TGTGCCAGCAGCTTAGGGTTACGAGCCGGGGAGCTGTTTTTT.

This clonotype qualifies as medium-sized (0.01 to 0.1%). The chain joins TRBV29-1 to TRBJ2-1; D may match TRBD1 or TRBD2 (5 bases each). This CDR3 comprises 18 residues. CDR1 SQVTM and CDR2 ANQGSEA come from the germline V gene. V was shortened by 3 bases and J by 0 bases, with 21 bases between the two germline ends. The CDR3 region is CSVEGVREVLSSYNEQFF. Here the CDR3 DNA reads TGCAGCGTTGAGGGGGTCAGGGAAGTCCTGAGCTCCTACAATGAGCAGTTCTTC.

This sequence joins TRBV6-6 and TRBJ2-1; D is unclear. The CDR3 extends over 14 amino acids. V lost 8 bases, J lost 0 bases, and 11 bases lay in between. The germline V gene encodes CDR1 MNHNY and CDR2 SVGAGI (reference sequence). CDR3 protein: CASFMSSSYNEQFF. The CDR3 DNA sequence: TGTGCCAGCTTTATGAGTAGCTCCTACAATGAGCAGTTCTTC.

The chain combines TRBV30 with TRBJ1-6; the D gene is possibly TRBD1 (5 bases). The germline V and J ends were trimmed by 3 bases and 6 bases, with 12 bases remaining between them. The CDR3 is 14 amino acids. Germline CDR1 is GTSNPN and CDR2 is SVGIG (reference sequence). The CDR3 nucleotides are TGTGCCTGGAGCCCTCGGGGGGGTAATTCACCCCTCCACTTT. Amino acid sequence: CAWSPRGGNSPLHF.

The chain combines TRBV12-3 or TRBV12-4 with TRBJ1-6, with D tentatively TRBD1 (5 bases). This CDR3 spans 13 amino acids. Trimming left V 6 bases short and J 8 bases short, with 11 bases between. The CDR3 loop is CASRPDTYSPLHF. CDR3 bases: TGTGCCAGCAGACCGGACACCTATTCACCCCTCCACTTT.

The rearrangement joins TRBV29-1 to TRBJ1-3; 7 bases fit TRBD1. CDR1 and CDR2 (germline): SQVTM, ANQGSEA. CDR3 size: 16 residues. Trimming removed 1 base from V and 0 bases from J; junction bases left unmatched: 6. The CDR3 region has the DNA TGCAGCGTTGAAGGGGGACAGCGCAACTCTGGAAACACCATATATTTT. Its translation is CSVEGGQRNSGNTIYF.

This clonotype turned up a few times. V and J are TRBV19 and TRBJ1-2; 7 bases align to TRBD1. This CDR3 is 14 amino acids long. The germline V gene has CDR1 LNHDA and CDR2 SQIVND (reference sequence). Trimming at V came to 3 bases and at J to 2 bases, leaving 3 bases not matched to a gene. CDR3 protein: CASSMGQRNYGYTF. CDR3 DNA sequence: TGTGCCAGTAGTATGGGACAGAGGAACTATGGCTACACCTTC.

Remarks on this clonotype: The junction does not match germline at one end; this may be a read error. V is TRBV7-9 and J is TRBJ2-1, with D tentatively TRBD2 (5 bases). The CDR3 is 15 amino acids. The germline gives CDR1 SEHNR, CDR2 FQNEAQ (reference sequence). CDR3 in amino acids: CASSQEGSADNEQFF. CDR3 nucleotides: TGCGCCAGCAGCCAAGAGGGAAGCGCAGACAATGAGCAGTTCTTC.